There are many counts of the clone carrying this T cell receptor beta chain. As yet, its antigen is unknown. These data come from a study of CD8+CD57+ T cells in acquired aplastic anemia. Background on the study: DNA per sorted CD4+ or CD8+ sample ranged about 0.19 to 30 ug, averaging around 3 ug.

Genomic DNA, the template, was used for profiling of the TCR beta VDJ and CDR3. MiXCR, applied by TCRdb to the reads, yields one record per CDR3 protein. Of around 430,000 distinct CDR3 sequences listed, less than 35% were seen once; the top ten hold around 0.82%. Study-level findings and limits: Patients and controls shared around 30 CD8+ CDR3 sequences.

The CDR3 runs 11 residues. V lost 6 bases to trimming and J lost 4 bases, with 10 bases between them. The germline V gene has CDR1 SQVTM and CDR2 ANQGSEA. Sequencing was done on patients that had shown CD8+CD57+ cell expansion by flow cytometry. Therapy had not been given to patients before blood sampling. The specimen sequenced was sorted CD4+, CD8+, or CD8+CD57+ T cells (not recorded which) from PBMCs. This chain uses TRBV29-1 with TRBJ2-7; unclear D gene. The receptor comes from a human donor with aplastic anemia. The chain's CDR3 is CSVFLEYEQYF. CDR3 DNA: TGCAGCGTCTTCTTGGAGTACGAGCAGTACTTC.